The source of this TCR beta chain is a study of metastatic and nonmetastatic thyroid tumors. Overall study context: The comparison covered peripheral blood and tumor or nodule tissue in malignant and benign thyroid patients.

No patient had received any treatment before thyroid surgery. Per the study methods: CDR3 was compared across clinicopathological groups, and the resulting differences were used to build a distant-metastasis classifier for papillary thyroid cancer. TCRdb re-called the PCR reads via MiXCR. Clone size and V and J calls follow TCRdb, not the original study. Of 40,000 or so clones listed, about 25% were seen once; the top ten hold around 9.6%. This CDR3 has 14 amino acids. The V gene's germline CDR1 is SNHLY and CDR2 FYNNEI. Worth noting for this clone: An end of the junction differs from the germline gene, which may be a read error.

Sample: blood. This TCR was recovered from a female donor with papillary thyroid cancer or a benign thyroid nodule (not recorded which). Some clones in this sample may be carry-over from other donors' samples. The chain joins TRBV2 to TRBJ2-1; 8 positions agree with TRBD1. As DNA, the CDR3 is TGTTCCAGCCTTCTTGACAGGGGTGGTAATGAGCATTTCTTC. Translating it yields CSSLLDRGGNEHFF.